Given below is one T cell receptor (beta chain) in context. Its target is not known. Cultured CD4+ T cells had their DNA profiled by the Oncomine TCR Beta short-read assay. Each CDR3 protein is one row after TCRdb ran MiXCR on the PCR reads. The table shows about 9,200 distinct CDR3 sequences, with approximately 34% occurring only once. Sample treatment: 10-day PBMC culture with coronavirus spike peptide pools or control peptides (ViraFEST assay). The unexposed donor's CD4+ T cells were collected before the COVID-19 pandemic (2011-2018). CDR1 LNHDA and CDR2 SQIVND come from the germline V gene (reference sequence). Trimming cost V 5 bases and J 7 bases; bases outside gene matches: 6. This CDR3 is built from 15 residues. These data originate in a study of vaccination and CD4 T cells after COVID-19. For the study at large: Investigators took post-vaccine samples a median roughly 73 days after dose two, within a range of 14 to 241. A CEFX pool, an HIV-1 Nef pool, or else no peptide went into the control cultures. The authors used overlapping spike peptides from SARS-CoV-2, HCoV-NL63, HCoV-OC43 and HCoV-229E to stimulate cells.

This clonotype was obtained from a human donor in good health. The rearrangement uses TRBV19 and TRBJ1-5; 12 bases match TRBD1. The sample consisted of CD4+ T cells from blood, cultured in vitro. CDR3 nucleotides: TGTGCCAGTAGTTCGGGACAGGGGGCTAGCCAGCCCCAGCATTTT. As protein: CASSSGQGASQPQHF.